The 5 T cell receptor beta chains below were found in one sample sequenced in a study of tumor-infiltrating lymphocytes in primary liver carcinoma (dated by TCRdb to the late 2010s). TRIzol reagent was used to extract blood RNA from unsorted whole blood, while the DNeasy Blood & Tissue kit provided the germline DNA. The sequencing machine was an Illumina HiSeq 2500. Starting from approximately 500 ng total RNA, TCRbeta-specific cDNA was produced by reverse transcription with a constant-region primer and ProtoScript II reverse transcriptase. Three nested multiplex PCR rounds, following a slightly modified ARM-PCR procedure, were used to build the TCRbeta libraries. The first two PCR rounds used multiplex TRBV1-TRBV30 forward primers with a Cbeta reverse primer, each for 10 to 11 cycles. TCRdb trimmed public reads at Q25 via fastp, called clones via MiXCR and kept in-frame beta chains. Records with the same CDR3 protein are collapsed into one entry carrying the most frequent genes and DNA. In all, the sample holds approximately 320,000 distinct CDR3 sequences, and 50% to 60% of those were seen once. 17% of the sample is held by the ten biggest clonotypes.

The specimen was peripheral blood. The receptors shown here come from a woman in her 30s with primary liver carcinoma and hepatitis B virus infection.

On this clonotype: With a much larger clone just one base away, this may be a read error. The rearrangement links TRBV6-5 to TRBJ1-6, with D unclear. This CDR3 comprises 15 residues. The V gene's germline CDR1 is MNHEY and CDR2 SVGAGI. CDR3 DNA: TGTGCCAGCAGTTACGGAACCAGAATGAATTCACTCCTCCACTTT. This sequence encodes CASSYGTRMNSLLHF.

This clonotype was recorded a few times. The CDR3 sequence is CASSYGGSRGGELFF. DNA for the CDR3: TGCGCCAGCAGCTATGGCGGGAGTCGTGGCGGGGAGCTGTTTTTT. The genes are TRBV5-1 and TRBJ2-2; 7 positions match TRBD2. Germline V gene lookup returns CDR1 SGHRS and CDR2 YFSETQ. V lost 3 bases, J lost 7 bases, and 9 bases stayed unmatched. There are 15 residues in the CDR3.

As to this clonotype: An end of the junction differs from the germline gene, which may be a read error. The chain couples TRBV11-2 to TRBJ2-1; TRBD2 might be the D (5 bases). This CDR3 comprises 15 residues. Per the germline V gene, CDR1 is SGHAT and CDR2 is FQNNGV. Here the CDR3 DNA reads TGTCCCAGCAGCGAGGCCTGGATAGCGAGAAATGAGCAGTTCTTC. Protein: CPSSEAWIARNEQFF.

V usage is TRBV4-3 and J usage is TRBJ1-2; a weak D match, TRBD1 (5 bases). The CDR3 length is 13 residues. Germline loops: CDR1 LGHNA, CDR2 YSLEER. The DNA of the CDR3 is TGCCCAAGCAGCCAAGACAGTAACTATGGCTACACCTTC. Amino acids: CPSSQDSNYGYTF.

This clonotype was counted many times. The chain joins TRBV29-1 to TRBJ2-1; a weak D match, TRBD2 (6 bases). Between the trimmed V and J ends, which lost 4 bases and 7 bases, there was a span of 14 bases. CDR1 is SQVTM and CDR2 is ANQGSEA in the germline V gene. CDR3 length equals 13 residues. CDR3: CSVVIPGSNEQFF. The CDR3 DNA follows: TGCAGCGTTGTCATACCCGGGAGTAATGAGCAGTTCTTC.